This T cell receptor (beta chain) was identified during a study of identical twins. This clonotype was picked up a small number of times. This CDR3 is built from 14 residues. From germline, CDR1 is KGHSH and CDR2 LQKENI. V gave up 4 bases and J gave up 7 bases; unmatched junction bases: 6. A universal primer site came from template switching; cDNA carried unique molecular identifiers. TCRdb re-analysed the 5' RACE reads in MiXCR, keeping a single row per CDR3 protein. The table includes about 570,000 distinct CDR3 sequences, 9.6% detected once. The sample also formed part of further work on yellow fever vaccine responses in identical twins.

The material sequenced was PBMCs. The source is a woman aged 18 to 35 in good health. The chain links TRBV18 to TRBJ1-5, with 8 bases that match TRBD1. CDR3 region: CASSQDRGPQPQHF. The CDR3 nucleotides are TGTGCCAGCTCACAAGACAGGGGTCCCCAGCCCCAGCATTTT.